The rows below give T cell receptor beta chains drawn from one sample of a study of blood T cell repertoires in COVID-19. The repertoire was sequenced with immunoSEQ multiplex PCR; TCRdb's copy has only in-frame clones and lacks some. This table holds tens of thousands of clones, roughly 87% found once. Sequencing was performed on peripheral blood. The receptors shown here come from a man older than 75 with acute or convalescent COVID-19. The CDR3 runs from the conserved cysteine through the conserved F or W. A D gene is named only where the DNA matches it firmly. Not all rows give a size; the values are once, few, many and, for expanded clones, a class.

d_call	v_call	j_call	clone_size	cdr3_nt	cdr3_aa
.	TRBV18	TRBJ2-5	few	TGTGCCAGCTCACCACCTAGCAGTGGCCTGGAGACCCAGTACTTC	CASSPPSSGLETQYF
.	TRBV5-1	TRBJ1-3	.	TGCGCCAGCAGCTTTAATGGGGACACCATCTCTGGAAACACCATATATTTT	CASSFNGDTISGNTIYF
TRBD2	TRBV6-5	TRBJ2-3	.	TGTGCCATTAGTAGCGGGGTAAGCACAGATACGCAGTATTTT	CAISSGVSTDTQYF
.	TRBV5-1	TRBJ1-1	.	TGCGCCAGCAGCTCGTTCGGGGTGACTTCGGAAGCTTTCTTT	CASSSFGVTSEAFF
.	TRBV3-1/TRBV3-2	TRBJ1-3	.	TGTGCCAGCAGCCCTGCGGACAGCTCTGGAAACACCATATATTTT	CASSPADSSGNTIYF
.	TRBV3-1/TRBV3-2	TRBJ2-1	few	TGTGCCAGCAGCCAAGATTTAGGGGCCGGCAATGAGCAGTTCTTC	CASSQDLGAGNEQFF
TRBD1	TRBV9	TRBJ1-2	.	TGTGCCAGCAGCGTCGGGACAGGAGCTAACTATGGCTACACCTTC	CASSVGTGANYGYTF
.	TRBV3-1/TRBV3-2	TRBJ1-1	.	TGTGCCAGCAGACACAACACTGAAGCTTTCTTT	CASRHNTEAFF
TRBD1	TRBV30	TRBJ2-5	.	TGTGCCGGGGGACAGGGGGTAGGAGAGACCCAGTACTTC	CAGGQGVGETQYF
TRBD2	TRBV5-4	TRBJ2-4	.	TGTGCCAGCAGCTTGCGGGGGGGTGAAAACATTCAGTACTTC	CASSLRGGENIQYF
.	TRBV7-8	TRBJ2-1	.	TGTGCCAGCAGCTTATTTTCTTCCGGTTTCGATGAGCAGTTCTTC	CASSLFSSGFDEQFF
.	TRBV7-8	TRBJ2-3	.	TGTGCCAGCAGCCCTCGAGTTACGCAGTATTTT	CASSPRVTQYF
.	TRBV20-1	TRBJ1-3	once	TGCAGTGCTAGTGCGACTTTTGGAAACACCATATATTTT	CSASATFGNTIYF
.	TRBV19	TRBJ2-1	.	TGTGCCAGTAGTTCCCACAGGTCAGAGTCCTACAATGAGCAGTTCTTC	CASSSHRSESYNEQFF
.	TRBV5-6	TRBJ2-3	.	TGTGCCAGCAGCCTCTCCGGGAATATCGAGTATTTT	CASSLSGNIEYF
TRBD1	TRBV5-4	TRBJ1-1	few	TGTGCCAGCAGTCCCCCAGGGGGGCGGGACACTGAAGCTTTCTTT	CASSPPGGRDTEAFF
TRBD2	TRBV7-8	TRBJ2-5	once	TGTGCCAGCAGGGGGACTAGCGGGGGCCAAGAGACCCAGTACTTC	CASRGTSGGQETQYF
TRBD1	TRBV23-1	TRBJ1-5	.	TGCGCCAGCAGTCAGGACAGGGTTGGACAGCCCCAGCATTTT	CASSQDRVGQPQHF
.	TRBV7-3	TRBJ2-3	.	TGTGCCAGCAGCTCGAGGAGGCTCGGCACAGATACGCAGTATTTT	CASSSRRLGTDTQYF
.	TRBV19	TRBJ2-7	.	TGTGCCAGTAGTCGAACCGAGGGCAGGGGGGCCTACGAGCAGTACTTC	CASSRTEGRGAYEQYF
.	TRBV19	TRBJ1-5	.	TGTGCCAGTAGTGCAAACCCCTGGACTGATTATAGCAATCAGCCCCAGCATTTT	CASSANPWTDYSNQPQHF
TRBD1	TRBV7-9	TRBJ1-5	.	TGTGCCAGCAGCTTAGCCGGGACAGGGGGAGGGCAGCCCCAGCATTTT	CASSLAGTGGGQPQHF
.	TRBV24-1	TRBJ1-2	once	TGTGCCACCAGTCCAGGGGATTCCTATGGCTACACCTTC	CATSPGDSYGYTF
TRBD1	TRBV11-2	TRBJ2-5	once	TGTGCCAGCAGCTTAGTAGGCCAGGGGGCTTTGTCGGAGACCCAGTACTTC	CASSLVGQGALSETQYF
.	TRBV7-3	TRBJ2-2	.	TGTGCCAGCAGCTTAAGTAGCGTGGGCGGGGAGCTGTTTTTT	CASSLSSVGGELFF
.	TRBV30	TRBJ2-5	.	TGTGCCTGGAGAGGCGGGCTACGAGAGACCCAGTACTTC	CAWRGGLRETQYF
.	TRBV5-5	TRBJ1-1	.	TGTGCCAGCAGCCCCGCCCGGGTTGCTTTCTTT	CASSPARVAFF
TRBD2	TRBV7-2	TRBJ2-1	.	TGTGCCAGCAGCTTCTCAGCGGGGGGGCCTGGTGAGCAGTTCTTC	CASSFSAGGPGEQFF
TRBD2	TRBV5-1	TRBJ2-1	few	TGCGCCAGCAGCTCCCCCCCCAGCGGGGGGGCGGCTGAGCAGTTCTTC	CASSSPPSGGAAEQFF
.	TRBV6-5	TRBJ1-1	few	TGTGCCAGCAGCCTCGAGCACTTGAACACTGAAGCTTTCTTT	CASSLEHLNTEAFF
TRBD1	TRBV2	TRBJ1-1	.	TGTGCCAGCAAGGACAGGAGGAACACTGAAGCTTTCTTT	CASKDRRNTEAFF
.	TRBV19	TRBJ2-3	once	TGTGCCAGTAGTAGGAGGCAGTCCACAGATACGCAGTATTTT	CASSRRQSTDTQYF
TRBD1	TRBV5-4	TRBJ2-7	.	TGTGCCAGCAGCTCGCGGACAGGGAGCTCCTACGAGCAGTACTTC	CASSSRTGSSYEQYF
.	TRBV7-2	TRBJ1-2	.	TGTGCCAGCAGCTTCCCCCGGGGAAAAATAGGCGATGGCTACACCTTC	CASSFPRGKIGDGYTF